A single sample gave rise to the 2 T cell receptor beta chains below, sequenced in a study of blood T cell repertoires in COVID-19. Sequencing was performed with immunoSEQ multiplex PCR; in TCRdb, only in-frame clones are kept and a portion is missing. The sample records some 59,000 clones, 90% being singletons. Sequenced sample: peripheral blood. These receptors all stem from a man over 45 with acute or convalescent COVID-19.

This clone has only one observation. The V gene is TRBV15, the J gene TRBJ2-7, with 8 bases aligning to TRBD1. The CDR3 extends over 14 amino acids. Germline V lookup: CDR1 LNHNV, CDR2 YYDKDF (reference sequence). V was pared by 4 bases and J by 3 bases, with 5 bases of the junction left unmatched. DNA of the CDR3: TGTGCCACCAGCACCGGGACAGGTTACTACGAGCAGTACTTC. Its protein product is CATSTGTGYYEQYF.

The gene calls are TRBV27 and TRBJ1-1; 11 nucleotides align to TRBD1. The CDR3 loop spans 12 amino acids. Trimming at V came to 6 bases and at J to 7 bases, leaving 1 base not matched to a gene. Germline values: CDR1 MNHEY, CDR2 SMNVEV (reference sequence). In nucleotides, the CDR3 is TGTGCCAGCAGGGACAGGGGGCTTGAAGCTTTCTTT. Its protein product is CASRDRGLEAFF.